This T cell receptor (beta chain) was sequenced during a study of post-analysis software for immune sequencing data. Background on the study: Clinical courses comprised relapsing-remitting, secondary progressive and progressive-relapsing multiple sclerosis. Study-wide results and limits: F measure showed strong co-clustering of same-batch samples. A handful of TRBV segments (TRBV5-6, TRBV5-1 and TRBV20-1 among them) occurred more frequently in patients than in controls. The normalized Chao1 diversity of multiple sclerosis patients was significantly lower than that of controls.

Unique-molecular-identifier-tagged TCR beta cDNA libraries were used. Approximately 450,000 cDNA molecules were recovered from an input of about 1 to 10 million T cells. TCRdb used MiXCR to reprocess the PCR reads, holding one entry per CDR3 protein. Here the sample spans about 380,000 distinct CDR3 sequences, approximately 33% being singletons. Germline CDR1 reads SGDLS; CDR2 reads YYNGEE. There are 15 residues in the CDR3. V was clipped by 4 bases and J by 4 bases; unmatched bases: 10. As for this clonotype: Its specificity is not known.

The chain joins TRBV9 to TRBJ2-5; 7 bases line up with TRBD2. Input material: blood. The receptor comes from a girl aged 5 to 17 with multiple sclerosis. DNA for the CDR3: TGTGCCAGCAGCCAATCGGGGACTACCCCAGAGACCCAGTACTTC. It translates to CASSQSGTTPETQYF.